This T cell receptor beta chain was sequenced in a study of CD8+CD57+ T cells in acquired aplastic anemia. Overall study: An average of 3.2 ug of DNA was obtained from sorted CD4+ and CD8+ cells. Healthy donors gave 11 million or so reads on average for CD4+ cells.

This clonotype was observed a handful of times. The antigen is undetermined. Study results and caveats: Between patients and controls, some 31 CD8+ CDR3 sequences were found in common.

Between the trimmed V and J ends, which lost 6 bases and 0 bases, there was a span of 12 bases. CDR1 is SNHLY and CDR2 is FYNNEI in the germline V gene. This CDR3 has 15 residues. Genomic DNA, the template, was used for profiling of the TCR beta VDJ and CDR3. TCRdb called the reads again in MiXCR, with one record for every CDR3 protein. The table shows about 42,000 distinct CDR3 sequences, with roughly two thirds occurring only once. Sequenced input: sorted CD4+, CD8+, or CD8+CD57+ T cells (not recorded which) from PBMCs. The rearrangement links TRBV2 to TRBJ1-5, with D uncertain. The receptor's source is a human donor in good health, serving as a control. The CDR3 DNA follows: TGTGCCAGCAGCCATGTTAAAGGTAGCAATCAGCCCCAGCATTTT. Translated: CASSHVKGSNQPQHF.